The 21 T cell receptor beta chains in this list originate from one sample, sequenced in a study of T cells in women clearing cervical HPV infection. The assay was immunoSEQ multiplex PCR, and TCRdb's table has in-frame clones only and misses some. The sample data list roughly 40,000 clones. The sample comprised blood buffy coat. The receptors were sampled from a woman aged 18 to 75 with a cervical HPV16 infection that either progressed to CIN3+ or cleared (not recorded which).

For this clone: The sequence runs out 3 residues before the end of the CDR3; the remainder is reconstructed from the germline J gene. V and J are TRBV29-1 and TRBJ2-1; 13 bases are a match to TRBD2. The trim removed 6 bases at V and 8 bases at J, leaving 4 bases unmatched. CDR1 and CDR2 from the germline V gene are SQVTM and ANQGSEA. This CDR3 contains 13 residues. The chain's CDR3 is CSVRTSGRDEQFF. CDR3 bases read: TGCAGCGTCCGGACTAGCGGGAGAGATGAG.

As concerns this clone: Read data end 3 residues before the CDR3 end; the end is taken from the germline J gene. The rearrangement links TRBV19 to TRBJ2-7; TRBD2 aligns across 8 bases. Trimming at V came to 5 bases and at J to 2 bases, leaving 5 bases not matched to a gene. The CDR3 loop spans 14 amino acids. Germline-derived CDR1 and CDR2 are LNHDA and SQIVND (reference sequence). CDR3 loop: CASSPSGGPYEQYF. The CDR3 bases that were read are TGTGCCAGTAGTCCCTCGGGGGGGCCCTACGAG.

Remarks on this clone: The CDR3 end falls 3 residues outside the read, so it is completed with the germline J gene. This chain uses TRBV20-1 with TRBJ2-1; no clear D. Germline V gene lookup returns CDR1 DFQATT and CDR2 SNEGSKA (reference sequence). Trimming removed 5 bases from V and 9 bases from J, with 17 bases in between. This CDR3 has 13 amino acids. The CDR3 protein is CSALTDSSGEQFF. The sequenced CDR3 bases are TGCAGTGCTCTGACTGATTCAAGTGGTGAG.

A word on this clone: The observed sequence ends 3 residues before the CDR3 terminus, with the missing tail filled in from the germline J gene. The chain has TRBV20-1 and TRBJ2-3; D is unclear. The CDR3 has 15 amino acids. The germline V gene has CDR1 DFQATT and CDR2 SNEGSKA (reference sequence). Trimming left V 0 bases short and J 0 bases short, with 10 bases between. CDR3 DNA, as far as it was read: TGCAGTGCTAGAGATCTCCAGAAGAGCACAGATACG. It yields the protein CSARDLQKSTDT. Given in full, the CDR3 is CSARDLQKSTDTQYF.

On this clone itself: The CDR3 end falls 3 residues outside the read, so it is completed with the germline J gene. The V gene is TRBV18, the J gene TRBJ2-1, with TRBD2 matching 11 bases. Germline V gives CDR1 KGHSH, CDR2 LQKENI. The CDR3 has 15 amino acids. V lost 2 bases, J lost 8 bases, and 5 bases stayed unmatched. CDR3 sequence reads: CASSPTGLAGHEQFF. The DNA read from the CDR3 is TGTGCCAGCTCACCAACAGGACTAGCGGGCCATGAG.

Comments on this clone: The CDR3 is cut off 3 residues early in the read; its end comes from the germline J gene. V gene TRBV30 combines with J gene TRBJ1-4; D is unresolved. The germline V and J ends were trimmed by 3 bases and 5 bases, with 13 bases remaining between them. CDR3 length equals 14 residues. Germline V CDR1 and CDR2: GTSNPN, SVGIG (reference sequence). Incomplete CDR3 DNA: TGTGCCTGGAGAGAAGGGTTTTCAAATGAAAAA. Protein: CAWREGFSNEK. The whole CDR3 reads CAWREGFSNEKLFF.

As to this clone: The observed sequence ends 3 residues before the CDR3 terminus, with the missing tail filled in from the germline J gene. J is TRBJ2-5 and V is TRBV4-1; TRBD2 is a possible D gene (6 bases). Germline V lookup: CDR1 MGHRA, CDR2 YSYEKL. The ends were cut back, 3 bases at V and 1 base at J, with 18 bases in the middle. The length of the CDR3 is 17 residues. The CDR3 is CASSQARLGVPQETQYF. The CDR3 bases that were read are TGCGCCAGCAGCCAGGCCAGACTAGGGGTCCCCCAAGAGACC.

As concerns this clone: Its ends do not fully match the called genes, so a read error is possible. The CDR3 goes on 3 residues after the read ends, and that part is filled in from the germline J gene. Other nucleotide sequences from this sample produce the same CDR3. The rearrangement joins TRBV29-1 to TRBJ1-2; D not resolved. The CDR3 has 11 amino acids. Germline V gene lookup returns CDR1 SQVTM and CDR2 ANQGSEA. The CDR3 sequence: CSVAGSYGYTF. The sequenced part of the CDR3 DNA is TGCAGCGTGGCAGGTTCCTATGGT.

With respect to this clone: The read comes to an end 3 residues before the CDR3 does, leaving the germline J gene to fill in the end. The chain couples TRBV2 to TRBJ1-1; no clear D gene. The CDR3 totals 11 residues. The V gene's germline CDR1 is SNHLY and CDR2 FYNNEI. Trimming left V 11 bases short and J 5 bases short, with 12 bases between. CDR3 bases read: TGTGCCCTAGCGGAGGATACTGAA. This encodes CALAEDTE. The entire CDR3 reads CALAEDTEAFF.

Turning to this clone: The read ends 3 residues early relative to the CDR3; the germline J gene fills the gap. The genes are TRBV12-5 and TRBJ2-7; TRBD2 aligns across 8 bases. After removal of 0 bases from V and 3 bases from J, the junction contained 13 bases not matched to a gene. This CDR3 has 18 residues. The germline CDR1 and CDR2 sequences are LGHNT and FRNRAP. The CDR3 region is CASGLVLTSGSTVYEQYF. The part of the CDR3 DNA that was read is TGTGCTAGTGGTTTGGTACTTACTAGCGGATCAACGGTCTACGAG.

Comment on this clone: The read falls 3 residues short of the CDR3 end, and the missing part is taken from the germline J gene. J is TRBJ1-2 and V is TRBV6-1; the D is unclear. The germline CDR1 and CDR2 sequences are MNHNS and SASEGT. The CDR3 length is 14 residues. V was pared by 3 bases and J by 5 bases, with 13 bases between. Incomplete CDR3 DNA: TGTGCCAGCAGTGATCGCAGGTTTGAGTATGGC. This translates into CASSDRRFEYG. The complete CDR3 sequence is CASSDRRFEYGYTF.

Details on this clone: The CDR3 is cut off 3 residues early in the read; its end comes from the germline J gene. This chain connects TRBV18 to TRBJ2-3; TRBD1 is a possible D gene (6 bases). Germline V CDR1 and CDR2: KGHSH, LQKENI. The CDR3 totals 14 residues. CDR3 bases read: TGTGCCAGCTCACCTAACAGGGTTGAAGAGACG. Translated: CASSPNRVEET. The whole CDR3 protein is CASSPNRVEETQYF.

In the case of this clone: The CDR3 is cut off 3 residues early in the read; its end comes from the germline J gene. V and J are TRBV2 and TRBJ2-7; D call uncertain. The CDR3 is 13 amino acids. V shed 0 bases and J shed 6 bases, with 9 bases lying between them. Germline-derived CDR1 and CDR2 are SNHLY and FYNNEI. The CDR3 bases that were read are TGTGCCAGCAGTGAAGCGCAAGCACCCGAG. Translating it yields CASSEAQAPE. The full CDR3 sequence reads CASSEAQAPEQYF.

With regard to this clone: The read ends 3 residues early relative to the CDR3; the germline J gene fills the gap. The chain links TRBV18 to TRBJ2-3, with D perhaps TRBD1 (5 bases). Germline CDR1 is KGHSH and CDR2 is LQKENI. The CDR3 consists of 14 residues. Partial CDR3 DNA: TGTGCCAGCTCAGAATTGCAGGGTGATCAGCCG. Its translation: CASSELQGDQP. The CDR3 reads in full as CASSELQGDQPQYF.

A word on this clone: The read ends 3 residues shy of where the CDR3 ends; the end is completed using the germline J gene. The V gene is TRBV15, the J gene TRBJ2-1; D is undetermined. The CDR3 sequence is 18 residues long. V lost 0 bases and J 5 bases, leaving 20 bases between the germline ends. In germline, CDR1 is LNHNV, CDR2 YYDKDF (reference sequence). Incomplete CDR3 DNA: TGTGCCACCAGCAGAGATCAGGTTGGGTCCCTTAGTGACAATGAG. Its translation is CATSRDQVGSLSDNE. The CDR3 in its entirety is CATSRDQVGSLSDNEQFF. The whole variable domain, filled in from reference TRBV15 and TRBJ2-1, reads DAMVIQNPRYQVTQFGKPVTLSCSQTLNHNVMYWYQQKSSQAPKLLFHYYDKDFNNEADTPDNFQSRRPNTSFCFLDIRSPGLGDTAMYLCATSRDQVGSLSDNEQFFGPGTRLTVL.

With regard to this clone: The DNA ends 3 residues before the CDR3 does, and the rest of the CDR3 is filled in from the germline J gene. This chain joins TRBV9 and TRBJ2-7; 10 bases are a match to TRBD2. Trimming at V came to 4 bases and at J to 1 base, leaving 5 bases not matched to a gene. Germline CDR1 reads SGDLS; CDR2 reads YYNGEE. CDR3 length: 15 residues. The CDR3 loop reads CASSPSGGVSYEQYF. The sequenced part of the CDR3 DNA is TGTGCCAGCAGCCCTAGCGGGGGCGTATCCTACGAG. The full variable domain, completed using reference TRBV9 and TRBJ2-7, is DSGVTQTPKHLITATGQRVTLRCSPRSGDLSVYWYQQSLDQGLQFLIQYYNGEERAKGNILERFSAQQFPDLHSELNLSSLELGDSALYFCASSPSGGVSYEQYFGPGTRLTVT.

Regarding this clone: With the read ending 3 residues before the CDR3 end, the germline J gene is used to fill in that end. At the DNA level, this CDR3 is encoded by other sequences in the same sample as well. The gene calls are TRBV12-3 or TRBV12-4 and TRBJ2-7, with 9 positions matching TRBD2. J lost 5 bases, V lost 6 bases, and 17 bases had no gene match. The CDR3 has 17 amino acids. CDR3 in amino acids: CASSLGLAGGLGDEQYF. Incomplete CDR3 DNA: TGTGCCAGCAGCCTGGGACTAGCCGGAGGTCTCGGCGACGAG.

Concerning this clone itself: The missing CDR3 end, 3 residues past where the read stops, is filled in from the germline J gene. The V gene is TRBV7-2, the J gene TRBJ2-1, with a weak D call TRBD2 (7 bases). The germline V gene encodes CDR1 SGHTA and CDR2 FQGNSA. V dropped 5 bases and J dropped 6 bases, with 17 bases sitting between them. This CDR3 has 15 amino acids. The sequenced CDR3 bases are TGTGCCAGCAGCCCCGAGGGGGACTATATCAATGAG. It codes for CASSPEGDYINE. The complete CDR3 reads CASSPEGDYINEQFF.

As to this clone: The read is 3 residues too short to cover the CDR3 end, so that end is filled in from the germline J gene. This rearrangement joins TRBV7-8 to TRBJ2-1; unclear D gene. The CDR3 is 14 amino acids. The ends were cut back, 5 bases at V and 6 bases at J, with 14 bases in the middle. Germline V gene data show CDR1 as SGHVS and CDR2 as FQNEAQ. This chain's CDR3 is CASSPNRVPNEQFF. The CDR3 DNA, read in part, is TGTGCCAGCAGCCCGAACCGGGTTCCCAATGAG.

A word on this clone: The CDR3 extends 3 residues past the end of the read, so its final part is completed from the germline J gene. This rearrangement joins TRBV12-3 or TRBV12-4 to TRBJ1-4; tentatively, D is TRBD1 (5 bases). Trimming left V 7 bases short and J 7 bases short, with 16 bases between. The length of the CDR3 is 14 residues. The chain's CDR3 is CASNFQGGSEKLFF. The covered CDR3 bases are TGTGCCAGCAACTTTCAGGGTGGTAGTGAAAAA.

Note on this clone: The read gets to within 3 residues of the CDR3 end, and the germline J gene fills in the rest. The chain recombines TRBV30 with TRBJ2-3; possibly TRBD2 for D (6 bases). CDR1 GTSNPN and CDR2 SVGIG come from the germline V gene (reference sequence). This CDR3 has 15 amino acids. The part of the CDR3 DNA that was read is TGTGCCTGGATTGACGGTCTGCGGCGGGAAGAGACG. It translates to CAWIDGLRREET. The CDR3 in full is CAWIDGLRREETQYF.